The 7 T cell receptor beta chains reported below all come from one sample, sequenced in a study of blood T cells in healthy people across ages. Through a sample-barcoded 5' primer and a J-beta primer mix, a second PCR was run for roughly 7 to 11 cycles. TCRdb called the 5' RACE reads again in MiXCR, with one record for every CDR3 protein. The data show about 730,000 distinct CDR3 sequences, about 40% seen once. Sequencing used blood. The receptors were gathered from a woman aged 55-69 years in good health.

The chain couples TRBV12-3 or TRBV12-4 to TRBJ1-2; maybe TRBD1 (6 bases). V was shortened by 4 bases and J by 3 bases, with 9 bases between the two germline ends. The CDR3 is made up of 13 amino acids. This CDR3 reads CASSCEGDYGYTF. The CDR3 DNA is TGTGCCAGCAGTTGTGAGGGGGACTATGGCTACACCTTC.

CDR3 loop: CATSDNRGGYEQYF. The CDR3 bases are TGTGCCACCAGTGATAATAGGGGAGGCTACGAGCAGTACTTC. V and J are TRBV24-1 and TRBJ2-4; a weak D match, TRBD2 (6 bases). The DNA end lines up better with TRBJ2-7; the J call may be wrong. The CDR3 consists of 14 residues. Germline V gene sequence: CDR1 KGHDR, CDR2 SFDVKD.

Only one count was recorded for this clonotype. A clone one base away is much larger, so this may be a read error. The V gene is TRBV20-1, the J gene TRBJ1-5; no clear D. CDR1 is DFQATT, CDR2 SNEGSKA, per germline (reference sequence). CDR3 length: 12 residues. The CDR3 DNA reads TGCAGGGCTTCCTGGACTGGGCAGCCCCAGCATTTT. Amino acids: CRASWTGQPQHF.

This clonotype appeared a few times. The chain employs TRBV5-1 and TRBJ2-5; D unclear. This CDR3 is 14 amino acids long. Germline CDR1 and CDR2: SGHRS and YFSETQ. The ends were cut back, 4 bases at V and 0 bases at J, with 10 bases in the middle. Here the CDR3 DNA reads TGCGCCAGCAGCCAGGACGGAAACCAAGAGACCCAGTACTTC. The encoded protein is CASSQDGNQETQYF.

This clonotype has just a few counts. The chain has TRBV4-2 and TRBJ2-7; D is unclear. From germline, CDR1 is LGHNA and CDR2 YNFKEQ. The V end was cut by 5 bases, the J end by 3 bases, with 8 bases between. The CDR3 sequence is 12 residues long. The CDR3 DNA reads as TGTGCCAGCAGCAACACCGACTACGAGCAGTACTTC. This gives the protein CASSNTDYEQYF.

The chain joins TRBV12-3 or TRBV12-4 to TRBJ2-5; D perhaps matches TRBD2 (5 bases). Judging by the DNA end, TRBJ2-7 fits better; the J call may be wrong. The CDR3 covers 18 residues. The CDR3 nucleotides read TGTGCCAGCAGCCCCGGGATGGGTCAAGGGCATAGATACTACGAGCAGTACTTC. This encodes CASSPGMGQGHRYYEQYF.

Concerning this clonotype itself: Its ends do not fully match the called genes, so a read error is possible. The chain carries TRBV12-3 or TRBV12-4 and TRBJ2-7, with D perhaps TRBD1 or TRBD2 (6 bases each). The CDR3 consists of 13 residues. The CDR3 spells CVSRQEGPYEQYF. The CDR3, as DNA: TGTGTCAGCAGACAGGAGGGACCCTACGAGCAGTACTTC.